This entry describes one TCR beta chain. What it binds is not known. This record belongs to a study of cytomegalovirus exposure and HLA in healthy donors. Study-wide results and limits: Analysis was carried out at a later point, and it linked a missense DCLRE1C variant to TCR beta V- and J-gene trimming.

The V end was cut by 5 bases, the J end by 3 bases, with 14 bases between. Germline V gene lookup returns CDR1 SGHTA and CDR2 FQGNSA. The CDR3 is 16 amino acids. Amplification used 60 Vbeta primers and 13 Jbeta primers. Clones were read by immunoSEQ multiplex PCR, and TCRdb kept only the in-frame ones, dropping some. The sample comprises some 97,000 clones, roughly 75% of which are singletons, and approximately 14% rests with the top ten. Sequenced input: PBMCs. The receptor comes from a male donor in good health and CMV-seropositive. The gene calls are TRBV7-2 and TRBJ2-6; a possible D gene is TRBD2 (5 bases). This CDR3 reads CASSQEVGSGANVLTF. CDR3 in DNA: TGTGCCAGCAGCCAAGAGGTGGGGAGTGGGGCCAACGTCCTGACTTTC.